This entry lists 30 T cell receptor beta chains sequenced from one sample in a study of blood T cell repertoires in COVID-19. Only in-frame clones appear in the TCRdb table, and some are missing; sequencing was by immunoSEQ multiplex PCR. The table records about 300,000 clones, approximately 91% of them present only once. Sequences were obtained from peripheral blood. All receptors derive from a woman aged 25 to 39 with COVID-19, enrolled during active disease.

J is TRBJ1-4 and V is TRBV27, with 7 bases lining up with TRBD1. The CDR3 contains 14 residues. Per the germline V gene, CDR1 is MNHEY and CDR2 is SMNVEV (reference sequence). V was clipped by 2 bases and J by 5 bases; unmatched bases: 2. CDR3 protein: CASSLTRGNEKLFF. CDR3 DNA sequence: TGTGCCAGCAGTTTAACCAGGGGGAATGAAAAACTGTTTTTT.

The rearrangement uses TRBV12-3 or TRBV12-4 and TRBJ2-1; D might be TRBD2 (6 bases). Trimming cost V 3 bases and J 9 bases, with 9 bases left between them. The CDR3 loop spans 12 amino acids. The CDR3 sequence: CASSFGGSEQFF. Here the CDR3 DNA reads TGTGCCAGCAGTTTCGGGGGTTCTGAGCAGTTCTTC.

J is TRBJ2-1 and V is TRBV25-1; 7 bases are a match to TRBD2. Germline CDR1 MGHDK, CDR2 SYGVNS. The CDR3 spans 17 residues. The V gene end was trimmed by 4 bases and the J gene end by 1 base; junction bases not matched to a gene: 10. The CDR3 reads CASSAPLGGNSYNEQFF. The DNA of the CDR3 is TGTGCCAGCAGTGCACCGTTGGGGGGGAATTCCTACAATGAGCAGTTCTTC.

The rearrangement links TRBV10-1 to TRBJ2-3; 8 bases are shared with TRBD1. The germline CDR1 and CDR2 sequences are WNHNN and SYGVQD (reference sequence). With V trimmed by 3 bases and J by 3 bases, 8 bases remained unmatched. The CDR3 is 16 residues long. DNA of the CDR3: TGCGCCAGCAGTGAAACGGGGACAGGCGTGACAGATACGCAGTATTTT. As protein: CASSETGTGVTDTQYF.

This clone was recorded many times. The chain links TRBV2 to TRBJ1-2, with D uncertain. Germline V CDR1 and CDR2: SNHLY, FYNNEI. The V end was cut by 3 bases, the J end by 1 base, with 3 bases between. The CDR3 consists of 12 residues. The CDR3 here is CASSDRNYGYTF. Here the CDR3 DNA reads TGTGCCAGCAGTGACCGTAACTATGGCTACACCTTC.

J is TRBJ2-1 and V is TRBV5-1, with a possible D match to TRBD1 (5 bases). The V end lost 0 bases, the J end lost 1 base, and 17 bases lay between the germline ends. Germline V gives CDR1 SGHRS, CDR2 YFSETQ. This CDR3 is built from 18 residues. The CDR3 DNA reads as TGCGCCAGCAGCTTGGCCGGTTATCAGGGATTATCCTACAATGAGCAGTTCTTC. Amino acids: CASSLAGYQGLSYNEQFF.

The gene calls are TRBV24-1 and TRBJ2-2; no definite D call. The germline gives CDR1 KGHDR, CDR2 SFDVKD. The CDR3 is 15 amino acids. V lost 1 base and J lost 7, with 12 bases in between. CDR3 region: CATSDLWATNGELFF. CDR3 DNA sequence: TGTGCCACCAGTGATTTATGGGCTACCAACGGGGAGCTGTTTTTT.

The CDR3 DNA reads as TGCAGTGCTAGTTTAGATGAGCAGTTCTTC. This codes for CSASLDEQFF. The rearrangement uses TRBV20-1 and TRBJ2-1; no firm D call. The length of the CDR3 is 10 residues. Germline CDR1 and CDR2: DFQATT and SNEGSKA (reference sequence). Trimming cost V 3 bases and J 8 bases, with 5 bases left between them.

In this sample, this clone turned up once. V and J are TRBV6-5 and TRBJ2-7, with 10 nucleotides matching TRBD2. J was trimmed by 1 base and V by 6 bases; bases with no gene match: 3. CDR3 length equals 14 residues. CDR1 MNHEY and CDR2 SVGAGI come from the germline V gene. The DNA for the CDR3 is TGTGCCAGCAGCGGGACTAGCGCTTCCTACGAGCAGTACTTC. Encoded protein: CASSGTSASYEQYF.

The rearrangement joins TRBV19 to TRBJ1-1; D may be TRBD1 (5 bases). The CDR3 has 13 amino acids. Trimming pared 7 bases from V and 3 bases from J, leaving 12 bases between. Germline values: CDR1 LNHDA, CDR2 SQIVND (reference sequence). The CDR3 DNA sequence: TGTGCCAGTAATGCCGACAGTTACACTGAAGCTTTCTTT. Protein sequence: CASNADSYTEAFF.

DNA of the CDR3: TGCAGCGTTGGTTTGGTAGGGGATGAGCAGTTCTTC. Translation gives CSVGLVGDEQFF. The chain links TRBV29-1 to TRBJ2-1, with D perhaps TRBD1 (5 bases). Germline CDR1 reads SQVTM; CDR2 reads ANQGSEA. CDR3 length: 12 residues. Trimming left V 4 bases short and J 8 bases short, with 12 bases between.

The chain recombines TRBV28 with TRBJ2-1; TRBD1 aligns across 9 bases. This CDR3 is built from 14 residues. Trimming took 10 bases from V and 6 from J; bases not matched to a gene: 10. Per the germline V gene, CDR1 is MDHEN and CDR2 is SYDVKM. Here the CDR3 reads CATDTGQGLNEQFF. CDR3 nucleotide sequence: TGTGCCACCGACACGGGACAGGGCCTCAATGAGCAGTTCTTC.

The chain joins TRBV29-1 to TRBJ2-7; D unresolved. Germline loops: CDR1 SQVTM, CDR2 ANQGSEA. The CDR3 sequence is 11 residues long. Between the trimmed V and J ends, which lost 4 bases and 1 base, there was a span of 5 bases. The CDR3 sequence is CSVASSYEQYF. The CDR3 DNA is TGCAGCGTTGCGTCTTCCTACGAGCAGTACTTC.

This rearrangement joins TRBV9 to TRBJ1-5; D gene unclear. CDR1 is SGDLS, CDR2 YYNGEE, per germline. The CDR3 runs 13 residues. V was clipped by 4 bases and J by 6 bases, with 11 bases between them. CDR3 nucleotides: TGTGCCAGCAGCAGGAGGTCGGGTCAGCCCCAGCATTTT. Translated, it gives CASSRRSGQPQHF.

This chain joins TRBV3-1 (or the pseudogene TRBV3-2) and TRBJ2-5; TRBD2 matches at 9 bases. The CDR3 covers 14 residues. CDR1 is LGHDT and CDR2 is YNNKEL in the germline V gene (reference sequence). The V gene end was trimmed by 4 bases and the J gene end by 1 base; junction bases not matched to a gene: 1. CDR3 region: CASSLGLAQETQYF. CDR3 nucleotide sequence: TGTGCCAGCAGCCTGGGACTAGCCCAAGAGACCCAGTACTTC.

The rearrangement uses TRBV18 and TRBJ1-5; D is unresolved. Looked up from germline, CDR1 is KGHSH and CDR2 is LQKENI. The CDR3 totals 15 residues. The germline V and J ends were trimmed by 1 base and 0 bases, with 7 bases remaining between them. The DNA of the CDR3 is TGTGCCAGCTCACCACGCCAGATTAGCAATCAGCCCCAGCATTTT. Its translation: CASSPRQISNQPQHF. The complete variable domain, with remaining parts taken from reference TRBV18 and TRBJ1-5, reads NAGVMQNPRHLVRRRGQEARLRCSPMKGHSHVYWYRQLPEEGLKFMVYLQKENIIDESGMPKERFSAEFPKEGPSILRIQQVVRGDSAAYFCASSPRQISNQPQHFGDGTRLSIL.

In the case of this clone: Other DNA sequences of this sample code for an identical CDR3. The chain has TRBV12-3 or TRBV12-4 and TRBJ1-5; tentative D call: TRBD1 (6 bases). V lost 2 bases to trimming and J lost 4 bases, with 6 bases between them. This CDR3 has 13 amino acids. CDR3 DNA sequence: TGTGCCAGCAGTTTAACAGGGAATCAGCCCCAGCATTTT. Translating it yields CASSLTGNQPQHF.

This clone came up many times. The J gene is TRBJ1-6, the V gene TRBV12-3 or TRBV12-4; the D is unclear. The CDR3 loop spans 13 amino acids. Trimming shortened V by 5 bases and J by 6 bases, and 8 bases separated the two germline ends. Here the CDR3 reads CASSPEVNSPLHF. Written as DNA, the CDR3 is TGTGCCAGCAGTCCCGAGGTTAATTCACCCCTCCACTTT.

This rearrangement joins TRBV4-1 to TRBJ1-6; D is possibly TRBD1 (5 bases). This CDR3 is 16 amino acids long. The germline V gene has CDR1 MGHRA and CDR2 YSYEKL. Trimming shortened V by 0 bases and J by 7 bases, and 13 bases separated the two germline ends. The CDR3 DNA is TGCGCCAGCAGCCAAGAAGGGGCAGCAGGGAATTCACCCCTCCACTTT. The encoded protein is CASSQEGAAGNSPLHF.

V gene TRBV5-1 combines with J gene TRBJ2-2, with 8 bases matching TRBD2. Trimming removed 1 base from V and 0 bases from J; junction bases left unmatched: 5. CDR1 SGHRS and CDR2 YFSETQ come from the germline V gene. CDR3 length equals 17 residues. The CDR3 sequence: CASSLKVAGSNTGELFF. The CDR3 coding sequence is TGCGCCAGCAGCTTGAAGGTAGCGGGATCGAACACCGGGGAGCTGTTTTTT.

Ten or more counts support this clone. This chain uses TRBV7-9 with TRBJ1-3; 8 bases line up with TRBD1. The V and J ends lost 5 bases and 4 bases, in that order; junction bases with no gene match: 10. CDR1 and CDR2 from the germline V gene are SEHNR and FQNEAQ (reference sequence). The CDR3 consists of 16 residues. CDR3 in amino acids: CASSPQTGAIGNTIYF. For the CDR3, the DNA is TGTGCCAGCAGCCCGCAGACAGGGGCAATCGGAAACACCATATATTTT.

This clone was seen only a few times. This rearrangement joins TRBV6-1 to TRBJ1-1, with no clear D. The V and J ends lost 2 bases and 8 bases respectively, with 12 bases between them. Germline V gene sequence: CDR1 MNHNS, CDR2 SASEGT. The CDR3 has 13 amino acids. The CDR3 DNA sequence: TGTGCCAGCAGTGAATCCCTGAGGGTGGAAGCTTTCTTT. This translates into CASSESLRVEAFF.

The rearrangement joins TRBV6-5 to TRBJ1-1, with D perhaps matching TRBD1 (6 bases). Trimming took off 8 bases at V and 3 bases at J, with 16 bases between the two ends. The CDR3 length is 14 residues. CDR1 and CDR2 from the germline V gene are MNHEY and SVGAGI. Here the CDR3 DNA reads TGTGCCAGCGGAGTTGGACAGAAATACACTGAAGCTTTCTTT. Its translation: CASGVGQKYTEAFF.

This chain uses TRBV19 with TRBJ2-1; D perhaps matches TRBD2 (5 bases). The CDR3 extends over 15 amino acids. V was pared by 4 bases and J by 0 bases, with 10 bases between. Germline loops: CDR1 LNHDA, CDR2 SQIVND (reference sequence). CDR3 amino acids: CASSSSASSYNEQFF. In DNA form, the CDR3 reads TGTGCCAGTAGTAGTAGCGCCAGCTCCTACAATGAGCAGTTCTTC.

J is TRBJ1-4 and V is TRBV6-4, with 10 bases identical to TRBD1. Germline CDR1 reads MRHNA; CDR2 reads SNTAGT. The trim removed 2 bases at V and 3 bases at J, leaving 0 bases unmatched. This CDR3 has 15 amino acids. CDR3 nucleotides: TGTGCCAGCAGTGACGGACAGGGGGCTAATGAAAAACTGTTTTTT. Residues: CASSDGQGANEKLFF.

The chain links TRBV28 to TRBJ2-5; tentative D call: TRBD1 (5 bases). CDR1 MDHEN and CDR2 SYDVKM come from the germline V gene. The CDR3 length is 13 residues. V was shortened by 3 bases and J by 1 base, with 6 bases between the two germline ends. CDR3 region: CASSFDSQETQYF. CDR3 bases: TGTGCCAGCAGTTTTGACAGCCAAGAGACCCAGTACTTC.

The chain links TRBV15 to TRBJ2-3; weak D call: TRBD1 (5 bases). Trimming removed 5 bases at V and 4 bases at J, with 16 bases between. Per the germline V gene, CDR1 is LNHNV and CDR2 is YYDKDF (reference sequence). The CDR3 consists of 15 residues. CDR3 residues: CATSPQGQGSDTQYF. CDR3 bases: TGTGCCACCAGCCCTCAGGGCCAGGGTTCAGATACGCAGTATTTT.

V gene TRBV5-1 combines with J gene TRBJ1-4; 7 bases agree with TRBD1. CDR3 size: 12 residues. From germline, CDR1 is SGHRS and CDR2 YFSETQ. V was pared by 7 bases and J by 6 bases, with 3 bases of the junction left unmatched. CDR3 coding DNA: TGCGCCAGCTCCGGGACAGATGAAAAACTGTTTTTT. Its translation: CASSGTDEKLFF.

The chain recombines TRBV5-1 with TRBJ1-3, with D maybe TRBD1 (5 bases). The CDR3 sequence is 15 residues long. V dropped 4 bases and J dropped 2 bases, with 13 bases sitting between them. In germline, CDR1 is SGHRS, CDR2 YFSETQ. The CDR3 sequence: CASSPGGGAGNTIYF. In DNA, the CDR3 is TGCGCCAGCAGCCCCGGCGGGGGTGCTGGAAACACCATATATTTT.

J is TRBJ2-5 and V is TRBV5-6, with 8 bases matching TRBD1. Germline V gene data show CDR1 as SGHDT and CDR2 as YYEEEE. Trimming cost V 0 bases and J 5 bases; bases outside gene matches: 3. The CDR3 totals 14 residues. The CDR3 DNA reads TGTGCCAGCAGCTTGGGCAGGGGGCAGGAGACCCAGTACTTC. It yields the protein CASSLGRGQETQYF.